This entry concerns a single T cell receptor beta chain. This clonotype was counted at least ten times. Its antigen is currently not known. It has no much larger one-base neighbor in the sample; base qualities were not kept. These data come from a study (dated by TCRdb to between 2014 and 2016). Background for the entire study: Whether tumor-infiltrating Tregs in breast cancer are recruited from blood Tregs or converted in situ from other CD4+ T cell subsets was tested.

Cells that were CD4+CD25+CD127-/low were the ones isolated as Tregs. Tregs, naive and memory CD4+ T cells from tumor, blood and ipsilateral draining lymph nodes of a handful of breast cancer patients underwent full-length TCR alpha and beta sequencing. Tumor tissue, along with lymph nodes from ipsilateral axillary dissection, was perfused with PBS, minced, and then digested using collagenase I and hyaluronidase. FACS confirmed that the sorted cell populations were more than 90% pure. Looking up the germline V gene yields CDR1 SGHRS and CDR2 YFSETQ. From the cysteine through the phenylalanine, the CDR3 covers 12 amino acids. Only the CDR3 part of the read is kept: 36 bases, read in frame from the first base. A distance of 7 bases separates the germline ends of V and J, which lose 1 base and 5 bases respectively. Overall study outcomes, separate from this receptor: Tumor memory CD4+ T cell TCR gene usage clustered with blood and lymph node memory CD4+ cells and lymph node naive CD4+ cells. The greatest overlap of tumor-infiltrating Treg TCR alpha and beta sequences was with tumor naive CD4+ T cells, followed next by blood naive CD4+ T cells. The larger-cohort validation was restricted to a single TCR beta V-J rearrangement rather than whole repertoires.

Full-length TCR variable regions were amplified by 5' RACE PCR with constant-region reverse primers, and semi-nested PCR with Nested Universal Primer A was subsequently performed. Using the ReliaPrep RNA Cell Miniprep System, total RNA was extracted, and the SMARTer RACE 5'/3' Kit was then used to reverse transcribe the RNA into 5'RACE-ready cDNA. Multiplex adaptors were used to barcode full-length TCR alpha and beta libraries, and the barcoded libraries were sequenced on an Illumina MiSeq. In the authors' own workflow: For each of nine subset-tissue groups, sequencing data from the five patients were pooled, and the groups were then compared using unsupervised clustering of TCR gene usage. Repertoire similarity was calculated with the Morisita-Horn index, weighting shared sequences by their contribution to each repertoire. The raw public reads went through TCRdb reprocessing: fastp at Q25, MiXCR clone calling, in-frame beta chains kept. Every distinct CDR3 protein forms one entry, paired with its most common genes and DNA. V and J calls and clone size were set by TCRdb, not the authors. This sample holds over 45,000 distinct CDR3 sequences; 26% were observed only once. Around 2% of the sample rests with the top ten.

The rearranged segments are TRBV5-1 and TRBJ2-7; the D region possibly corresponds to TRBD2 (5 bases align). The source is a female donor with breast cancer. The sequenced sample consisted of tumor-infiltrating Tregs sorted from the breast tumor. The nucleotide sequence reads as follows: TGCGCCAGCAGCTTGCTCGGGGACGAGCAGTACTTC. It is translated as CASSLLGDEQYF.